The 10 T cell receptor beta chains reported below all come from one sample, sequenced in a study of blood T cell repertoires in COVID-19. The repertoire was sequenced with immunoSEQ multiplex PCR; TCRdb's copy has only in-frame clones and lacks some. The sample includes 30,000 to 40,000 clones, approximately 91% of them seen just once. What was sequenced was peripheral blood. Every receptor here comes from a human donor with active COVID-19. The donor label of this sample is uncertain.

This clone appeared a few times. The J gene is TRBJ1-2, the V gene TRBV19, with D perhaps TRBD1 (6 bases). Trimming removed 8 bases from V and 3 bases from J, with 13 bases in between. Per the germline V gene, CDR1 is LNHDA and CDR2 is SQIVND (reference sequence). This CDR3 comprises 13 residues. The CDR3 loop is CASGGAGYYGYTF. The CDR3 coding sequence is TGTGCCAGTGGGGGCGCGGGCTACTATGGCTACACCTTC. The full variable domain, rest sourced from reference TRBV19 and TRBJ1-2, is DGGITQSPKYLFRKEGQNVTLSCEQNLNHDAMYWYRQDPGQGLRLIYYSQIVNDFQKGDIAEGYSVSREKKESFPLTVTSAQKNPTAFYLCASGGAGYYGYTFGSGTRLTVV.

This chain joins TRBV19 and TRBJ1-1; a possible D gene is TRBD1 (6 bases). Germline CDR1 reads LNHDA; CDR2 reads SQIVND (reference sequence). V dropped 4 bases and J dropped 5 bases, with 11 bases sitting between them. This CDR3 region has 13 residues. CDR3 amino acids: CASSKMRGTEAFF. The CDR3 nucleotides are TGTGCCAGTAGTAAGATGAGGGGGACTGAAGCTTTCTTT.

The V gene is TRBV3-1 (or the pseudogene TRBV3-2), the J gene TRBJ1-2; no reliable D call. Per germline, CDR1 LGHDT and CDR2 YNNKEL (reference sequence). Trimming stripped 1 base from V and 4 bases from J, with 10 bases between. This CDR3 is 14 amino acids long. The CDR3, as DNA: TGTGCCAGCAGCCAAGGGGCTCGGCCCTATGGCTACACCTTC. It specifies CASSQGARPYGYTF.

The V call is TRBV5-4, the J call TRBJ2-2; no reliable D call. Trimming stripped 4 bases from V and 8 bases from J, with 12 bases between. This CDR3 has 13 residues. Germline CDR1 is SGHNT and CDR2 is YYREEE (reference sequence). Here the CDR3 reads CASSPVEAGELFF. The CDR3 bases are TGTGCCAGCAGCCCCGTCGAAGCGGGGGAGCTGTTTTTT.

The rearrangement uses TRBV27 and TRBJ1-3; no reliable D call. The germline V and J ends were trimmed by 5 bases and 0 bases, with 14 bases remaining between them. The CDR3 loop spans 16 amino acids. Germline V gives CDR1 MNHEY, CDR2 SMNVEV (reference sequence). In DNA, the CDR3 is TGTGCCAGCAGTCCGGACTTACCGCTCTCTGGAAACACCATATATTTT. Its protein is CASSPDLPLSGNTIYF.

The chain has TRBV7-2 and TRBJ2-3; no reliable D call. Germline V lookup: CDR1 SGHTA, CDR2 FQGNSA. The germline V and J ends were trimmed by 3 bases and 2 bases, with 6 bases remaining between them. The CDR3 is 13 residues long. The CDR3 DNA sequence: TGTGCCAGCAGCTTGATAGTCACAGATACGCAGTATTTT. It is translated as CASSLIVTDTQYF.

This chain joins TRBV7-3 and TRBJ1-4; D is unclear. CDR3 length equals 13 residues. CDR1 and CDR2 (germline): SGHTA, FQGTGA. V gave up 1 base and J gave up 10 bases, with 10 bases separating them. The CDR3 nucleotides are TGTGCCAGCAGCTTAATCGCTTCGGGAAAACTGTTTTTT. Amino acid sequence: CASSLIASGKLFF.

This chain uses TRBV4-2 with TRBJ2-1, with 7 bases that match TRBD1. Trimming cost V 2 bases and J 5 bases; bases outside gene matches: 3. Per the germline V gene, CDR1 is LGHNA and CDR2 is YNFKEQ. The CDR3 totals 14 residues. Written as DNA, the CDR3 is TGTGCCAGCAGCCAACCCAGGGGGAACAATGAGCAGTTCTTC. This codes for CASSQPRGNNEQFF.

The V call is TRBV4-3, the J call TRBJ2-2; D is possibly TRBD2 (5 bases). Trimming took off 4 bases at V and 3 bases at J, with 9 bases between the two ends. CDR3 length: 14 residues. Germline CDR1 and CDR2: LGHNA and YSLEER. In DNA, the CDR3 is TGCGCCAGCAGCCCACGTAGCGACACCGGGGAGCTGTTTTTT. Translated, it gives CASSPRSDTGELFF.

V gene TRBV6-1 combines with J gene TRBJ2-7, with a possible D match to TRBD2 (6 bases). V lost 6 bases to trimming and J lost 5 bases, with 17 bases between them. This CDR3 spans 14 amino acids. The germline V gene has CDR1 MNHNS and CDR2 SASEGT. This CDR3 is CASSPTRGKDEQYF. CDR3 nucleotides: TGTGCCAGCAGCCCAACCCGGGGGAAGGACGAGCAGTACTTC.